This T cell receptor (beta chain) was sequenced for a study of cytomegalovirus exposure and HLA in healthy donors. This CDR3 comprises 16 residues. With 1 base clipped from V and 0 bases from J, the junction kept 5 bases outside the gene matches. Germline CDR1 and CDR2: SGHVS and FQNEAQ. PCR primers comprised 60 Vbeta and 13 Jbeta primers. Assay: immunoSEQ multiplex PCR; the TCRdb copy retains only in-frame clones and omits some. The sample includes about 140,000 clones, approximately 80% of them seen just once. A few counts support this clone. The chain is built from TRBV7-8 and TRBJ2-5; 7 nucleotides match TRBD2. This clonotype was obtained from a female donor in good health and CMV-seronegative. The sequenced sample was PBMCs. CDR3 bases: TGTGCCAGCAGCTTAGATCGGGGAGGGTACCAAGAGACCCAGTACTTC. Its translation is CASSLDRGGYQETQYF.